This section outlines one TCR beta chain sequence together with its context. What antigen it recognizes has not been identified. Per-base qualities were not stored, and no clone one base away is much larger. The sample belongs to a study of cytomegalovirus exposure and HLA in healthy donors (dated by TCRdb to about 2017). Describing the broader study: According to a later analysis, the 120 or so validation repertoires were produced on the same platform as the 700 or so repertoires of the first cohort. High-throughput TCR immunosequencing, statistical association of individual TCRs with disease status, and machine learning were combined to predict cytomegalovirus infection status. The aim of the study was to test whether cataloging public T cell receptors could identify signatures of past pathogen exposure. In addition to the first cohort of 650 to 750 subjects, a separate validation cohort of approximately 110 different subjects was used. The paper's findings and limits, for the study overall: Most TCR sequences were seen in very few donors, while some public TCRs were found in many individuals. The authors suggested that the approach could potentially be extended to other disease states and immunological phenotypes. The study gave a list of some 150 TCR beta chains associated with cytomegalovirus. All 120 or so repertoires were used to score co-occurrence in the validation cohort in a later analysis, because that analysis had no HLA typing for the cohort. In vitro tests confirmed that three of the cytomegalovirus-associated TCR beta chains recognize cytomegalovirus antigens. In a later analysis, TCRs clustered in the first cohort were found to also tend to co-occur in the 130 or so validation repertoires, with 94% of cluster scores above 0. The classifier was reported to diagnose cytomegalovirus status with high specificity and sensitivity in both the original cohort and the validation cohort.

The donors belonged to the validation cohort of over a hundred subjects, which was separate from the approximately 660-subject first cohort. Libraries were prepared through the immunoSEQ multiplex PCR assay. The authors' analysis ran thus. A statistical classification framework was built for diagnosing cytomegalovirus status from the catalog of TCR beta chain sequences. What TCRdb holds here is the immuneACCESS table cut down to in-frame rearrangements. Part of the clones is not present; checked against another copy, under half of the missing clones reflect an unresolved V gene, and the others are unexplained. The V and J calls and clone size come from that table; D and trimming were worked out from the DNA. For this sample there are 200,000 to 250,000 clones; 75% to 95% appear just once. More than 0.85% of the sample goes to the ten largest clones. As encoded in the germline V gene, CDR1 is SGHTA while CDR2 is FQGNSA. The CDR3 covers 16 residues, taking in both the cysteine and the phenylalanine. Only the CDR3 portion is preserved as DNA: 48 bases, with reading frame beginning at the first base. Trimming leaves V shorter by 0 bases and J shorter by 3 bases, with the junction holding 6 bases beyond the gene matches.

Sequenced material: PBMCs. Recombination connected TRBV7-2 to TRBJ2-7, with 9 junctional bases fitting TRBD2. This TCR derives from a woman younger than 35 in good health and CMV-seronegative. This receptor has the CDR3 CASSLAPSGRIYEQYF. The nucleotide sequence reads as follows: TGTGCCAGCAGCTTAGCCCCCAGCGGGAGGATCTACGAGCAGTACTTC.